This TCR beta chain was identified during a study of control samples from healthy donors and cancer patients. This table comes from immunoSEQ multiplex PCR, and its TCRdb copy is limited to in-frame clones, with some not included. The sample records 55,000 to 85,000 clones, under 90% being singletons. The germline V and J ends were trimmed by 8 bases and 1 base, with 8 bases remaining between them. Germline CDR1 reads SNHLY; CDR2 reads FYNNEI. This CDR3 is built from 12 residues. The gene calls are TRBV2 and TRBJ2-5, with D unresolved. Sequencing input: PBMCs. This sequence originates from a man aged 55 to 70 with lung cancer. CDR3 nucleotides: TGTGCCAGCTTAACCATCCAAGAGACCCAGTACTTC. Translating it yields CASLTIQETQYF.